This T cell receptor beta chain was sequenced for a study of vaccination and CD4 T cells after COVID-19. Turning to the study itself: Overlapping spike peptides from SARS-CoV-2, HCoV-NL63, HCoV-OC43 and HCoV-229E served to stimulate the cells.

Described treatment: approximately nine-day PBMC culture with coronavirus spike peptide pools or control peptides (ViraFEST assay). Remarks on this clonotype: The antigen is unknown.

With the Oncomine TCR Beta short-read assay, DNA from cultured CD4+ T cells was sequenced. A single record per CDR3 protein comes from TCRdb applying MiXCR to the PCR reads. This sample has some 13,000 distinct CDR3 sequences, with approximately 50% found just once. In germline, CDR1 is MNHEY, CDR2 SMNVEV (reference sequence). The CDR3 is 15 residues long. V was clipped by 2 bases and J by 8 bases, with 18 bases between them. Sequences were obtained from CD4+ T cells from blood, cultured in vitro. The V call is TRBV27, the J call TRBJ1-2, with D unclear. This receptor was taken from a human donor who had recovered from COVID-19. The CDR3 bases are TGTGCCAGCAGTTTAGATCCAGAGTTGAGGTACGGCTACACCTTC. Protein: CASSLDPELRYGYTF.